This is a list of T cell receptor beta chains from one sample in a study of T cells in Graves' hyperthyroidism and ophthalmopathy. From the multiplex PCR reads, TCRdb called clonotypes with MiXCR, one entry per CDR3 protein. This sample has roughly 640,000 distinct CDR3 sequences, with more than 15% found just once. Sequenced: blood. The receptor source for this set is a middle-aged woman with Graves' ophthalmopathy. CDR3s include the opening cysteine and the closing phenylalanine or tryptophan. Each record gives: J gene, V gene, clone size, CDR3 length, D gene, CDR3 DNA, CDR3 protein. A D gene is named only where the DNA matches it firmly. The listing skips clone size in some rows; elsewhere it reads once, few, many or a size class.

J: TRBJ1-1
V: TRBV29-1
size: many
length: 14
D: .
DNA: TGCAGCGTTGCTCAACAAGGGGAGAACACTGAAGCTTTCTTT
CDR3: CSVAQQGENTEAFF

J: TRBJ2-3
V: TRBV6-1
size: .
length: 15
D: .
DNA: TGTGCCAGCCGGGGCCAGGCCCTTAGCACAGATACGCAGTATTTT
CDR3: CASRGQALSTDTQYF

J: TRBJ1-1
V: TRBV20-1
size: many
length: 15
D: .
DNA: TGCAGTGCTAGGCCCCGCTCGGGCCTCTTAACTGAAGCTTTCTTT
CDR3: CSARPRSGLLTEAFF

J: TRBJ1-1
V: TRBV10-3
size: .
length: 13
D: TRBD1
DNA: TGTGCCACACAGGGGGATCTGAACACTGAAGCTTTCTTT
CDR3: CATQGDLNTEAFF

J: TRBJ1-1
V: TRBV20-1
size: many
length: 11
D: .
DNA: TGCAGTGCTACTCCAAGTCCTGAAGCTTTCTTT
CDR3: CSATPSPEAFF

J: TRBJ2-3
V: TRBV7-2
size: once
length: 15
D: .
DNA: TGTGCCAGCAGCTTAGCGCGCAGATACACAGATACGCAGTATTTT
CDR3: CASSLARRYTDTQYF

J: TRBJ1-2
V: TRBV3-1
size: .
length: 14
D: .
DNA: TGTGCCAGCAGCCTCGCCGGTCTTGGGGGTGGCTACACCTTC
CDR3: CASSLAGLGGGYTF

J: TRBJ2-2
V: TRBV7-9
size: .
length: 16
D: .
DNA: TGTGCCAGCATCGTCAGGGGAAGTTCTTACACCGGGGAGCTGTTTTTT
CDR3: CASIVRGSSYTGELFF

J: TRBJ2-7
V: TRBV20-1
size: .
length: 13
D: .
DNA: TGCAGTGCTAGAGGCGGGGCCTCCTACGAGCAGTACTTC
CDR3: CSARGGASYEQYF

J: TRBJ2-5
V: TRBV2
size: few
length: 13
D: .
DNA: TGTGCCAGCAGCAGGGAGTACCAAGAGACCCAGTACTTC
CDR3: CASSREYQETQYF

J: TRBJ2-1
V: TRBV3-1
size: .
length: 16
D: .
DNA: TGTGCCAGCAATGACGGCGGGCAGATGATCTACAATGAGCAGTTCTTC
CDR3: CASNDGGQMIYNEQFF

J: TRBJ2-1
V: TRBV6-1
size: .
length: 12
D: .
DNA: TGTGCCAGCAGTGAAGCTCAAGTTGAGCAGTTCTTC
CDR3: CASSEAQVEQFF

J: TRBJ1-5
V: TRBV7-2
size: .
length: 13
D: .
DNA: TGTGCCAGCAGCTCTGTCAGCTATCAGCCCCAGCATTTT
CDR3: CASSSVSYQPQHF

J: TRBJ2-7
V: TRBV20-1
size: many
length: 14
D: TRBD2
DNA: TGCAGTGCTAATAGCGGGAGTCTCTCCTACGAGCAGTACTTC
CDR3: CSANSGSLSYEQYF

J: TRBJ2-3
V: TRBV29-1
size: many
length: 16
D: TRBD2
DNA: TGCAGCGTGGAGAGGACTAGCGCCTCTAGCACAGATACGCAGTATTTT
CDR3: CSVERTSASSTDTQYF

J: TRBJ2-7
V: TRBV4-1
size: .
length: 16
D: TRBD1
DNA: TGCGCCAGCAGCCATTCCTCGACAGGGGCCCCCTACGAGCAGTACTTC
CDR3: CASSHSSTGAPYEQYF

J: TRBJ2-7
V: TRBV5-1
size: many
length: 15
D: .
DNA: TGCGCCAGCAGCTTGCGTCGGCAGGGGCGGGACGAGCAGTACTTC
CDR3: CASSLRRQGRDEQYF

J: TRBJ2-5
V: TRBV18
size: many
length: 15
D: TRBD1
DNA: TGTGCCAGCTCACCACCGGGACAGGGCTATAAGACCCAGTACTTC
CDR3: CASSPPGQGYKTQYF

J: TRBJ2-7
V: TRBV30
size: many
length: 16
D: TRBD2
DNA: TGTGCCTGGAGTGTTCGGACTAGCGGATTACCCTACGAGCAGTACTTC
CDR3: CAWSVRTSGLPYEQYF

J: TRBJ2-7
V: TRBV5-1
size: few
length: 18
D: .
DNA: TGCGCCAGCAGCTTGGTGCCAGTGTCGGGGAACTACATCTACGAGCAGTACTTC
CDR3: CASSLVPVSGNYIYEQYF

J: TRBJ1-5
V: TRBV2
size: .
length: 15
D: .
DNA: TGTGCCAGCAGTGAGGCAGGGAACAGTAATCAGCCCCAGCATTTT
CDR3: CASSEAGNSNQPQHF

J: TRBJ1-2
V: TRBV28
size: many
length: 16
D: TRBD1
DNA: TGTGCCAGCAGGCGGGACAGGGGGTTACCCCTCTATGGCTACACCTTC
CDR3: CASRRDRGLPLYGYTF

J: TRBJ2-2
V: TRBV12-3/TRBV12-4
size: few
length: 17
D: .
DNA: TGTGCCAGCAGCCCCGGAGGGGTTATAGCGAACACCGGGGAGCTGTTTTTT
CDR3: CASSPGGVIANTGELFF

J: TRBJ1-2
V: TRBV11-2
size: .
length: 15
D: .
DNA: TGTGCCAGCAGCTTAGACGTGGCCTCTAACTATGGCTACACCTTC
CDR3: CASSLDVASNYGYTF

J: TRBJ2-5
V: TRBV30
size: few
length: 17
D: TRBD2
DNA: TGTGCCTGGAGTAAGGCTAGCGGGGGCTGGTACCAAGAGACCCAGTACTTC
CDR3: CAWSKASGGWYQETQYF

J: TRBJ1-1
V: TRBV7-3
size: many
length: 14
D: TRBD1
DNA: TGTGCCAGCAGCGCAGGGACAGGGGCCACTGAAGCTTTCTTT
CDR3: CASSAGTGATEAFF

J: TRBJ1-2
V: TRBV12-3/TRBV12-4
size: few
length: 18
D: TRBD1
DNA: TGTGCCAGCAGTTCGTACAGGGGGCAGGGCCTAGTGAACTATGGCTACACCTTC
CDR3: CASSSYRGQGLVNYGYTF

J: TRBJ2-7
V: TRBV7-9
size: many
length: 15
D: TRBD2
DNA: TGTGCCAGCAGCAAGACTAGCGGGGACTTTTACGAGCAGTACTTC
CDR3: CASSKTSGDFYEQYF

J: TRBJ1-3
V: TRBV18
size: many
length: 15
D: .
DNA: TGTGCCAGCTCACCACTCGACACGGCTGGAAACACCATATATTTT
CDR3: CASSPLDTAGNTIYF

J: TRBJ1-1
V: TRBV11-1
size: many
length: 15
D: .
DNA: TGTGCCAGCAGCTTAGTTCGGGGAAAAAACACTGAAGCTTTCTTT
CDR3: CASSLVRGKNTEAFF

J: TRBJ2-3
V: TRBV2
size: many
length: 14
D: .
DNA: TGTGCCAGCACCATCGCCGTTAGTGCAGATACGCAGTATTTT
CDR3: CASTIAVSADTQYF

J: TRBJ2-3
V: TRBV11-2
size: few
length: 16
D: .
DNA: TGTGCCAGCAGCCGCCAGGGGTTGGAACGGACAGATACGCAGTATTTT
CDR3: CASSRQGLERTDTQYF

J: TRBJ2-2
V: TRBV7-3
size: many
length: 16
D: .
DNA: TGTGCCAGCAGCTTATTAGGGACTGGCAACACCGGGGAGCTGTTTTTT
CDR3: CASSLLGTGNTGELFF

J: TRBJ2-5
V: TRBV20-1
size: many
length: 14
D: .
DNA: TGCAGTGCAATACCGGGACCAGAACGGGAGACCCAGTACTTC
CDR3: CSAIPGPERETQYF

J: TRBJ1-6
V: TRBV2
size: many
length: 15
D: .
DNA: TGTGCCAGCAGTGAGAGACTGATTTATAATTCACCCCTCCACTTT
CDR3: CASSERLIYNSPLHF

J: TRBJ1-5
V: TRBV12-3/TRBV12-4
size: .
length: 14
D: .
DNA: TGTGCCAGCAGTTTAGAGGCTATTAATCAGCCCCAGCATTTT
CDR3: CASSLEAINQPQHF

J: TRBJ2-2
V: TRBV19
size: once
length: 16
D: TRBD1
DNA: TGTGCCAGTAGTCCGTACCGACAGGGGGCGACCGGGGAGCTGTTTTTT
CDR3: CASSPYRQGATGELFF

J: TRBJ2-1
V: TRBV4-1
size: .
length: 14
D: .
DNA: TGCGCCAGCAGCTTGAGGGTCCGCTACAATGAGCAGTTCTTC
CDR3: CASSLRVRYNEQFF

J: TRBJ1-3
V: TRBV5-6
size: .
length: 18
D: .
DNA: TGTGCCAGCAGCTCATCCCCCTTTACAGGACTCTCTGGAAACACCATATATTTT
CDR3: CASSSSPFTGLSGNTIYF

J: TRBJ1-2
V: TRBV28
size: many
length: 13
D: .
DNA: TGTGCCAGCAGTTTCGGGGGGGCAGGTGGCTACACCTTC
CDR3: CASSFGGAGGYTF

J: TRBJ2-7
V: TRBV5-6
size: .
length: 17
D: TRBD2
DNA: TGTGCCAGCAGCTTGGGGTTTGGCGCGGGAGGGACCTACGAGCAGTACTTC
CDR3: CASSLGFGAGGTYEQYF